This entry describes one T cell receptor (beta chain). Its matching antigen is unknown. Trimming removed 0 bases from V and 1 base from J, with 7 bases in between. Germline assignment: CDR1 MNHEY and CDR2 SMNVEV (reference sequence). This CDR3 is built from 14 residues. With ipilimumab providing CTLA-4 blockade, focal radiation was administered to patients who had chemo-refractory metastatic non-small-cell lung cancer. The record originates from a study of radiotherapy plus CTLA-4 blockade in lung cancer. Study outcomes and limitations: According to reports, early shifts in blood T cell clones, alongside interferon-beta, forecast response most accurately.

TCRdb's copy holds only in-frame clones and misses some; the assay was immunoSEQ multiplex PCR. The table has some 66,000 clones, about four fifths seen once; the top ten hold around 4%. The receptor was derived from a human donor with non-small cell lung cancer who had a partial response to radiotherapy plus ipilimumab. The specimen was peripheral blood, collected from a patient treated with radiotherapy plus ipilimumab. V usage is TRBV27 and J usage is TRBJ2-7; no reliable D call. CDR3 DNA sequence: TGTGCCAGCAGTTTATCTGCAGGTTCCTACGAGCAGTACTTC. Its translation: CASSLSAGSYEQYF.